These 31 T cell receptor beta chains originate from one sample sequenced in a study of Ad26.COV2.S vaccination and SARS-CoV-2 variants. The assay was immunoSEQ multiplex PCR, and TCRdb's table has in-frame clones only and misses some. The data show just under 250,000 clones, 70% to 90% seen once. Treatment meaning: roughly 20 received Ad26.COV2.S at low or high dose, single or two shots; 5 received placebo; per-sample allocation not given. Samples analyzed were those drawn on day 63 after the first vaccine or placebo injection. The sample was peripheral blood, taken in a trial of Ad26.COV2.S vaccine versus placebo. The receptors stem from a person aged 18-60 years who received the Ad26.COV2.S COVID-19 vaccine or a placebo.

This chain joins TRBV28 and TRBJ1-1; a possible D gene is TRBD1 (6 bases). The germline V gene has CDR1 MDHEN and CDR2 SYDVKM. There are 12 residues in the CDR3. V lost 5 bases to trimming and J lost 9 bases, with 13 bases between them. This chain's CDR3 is CASSPGTSQAFF. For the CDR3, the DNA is TGTGCCAGCAGTCCCGGGACATCTCAAGCTTTCTTT. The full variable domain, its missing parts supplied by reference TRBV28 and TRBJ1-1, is DVKVTQSSRYLVKRTGEKVFLECVQDMDHENMFWYRQDPGLGLRLIYFSYDVKMKEKGDIPEGYSVSREKKERFSLILESASTNQTSMYLCASSPGTSQAFFGQGTRLTVV.

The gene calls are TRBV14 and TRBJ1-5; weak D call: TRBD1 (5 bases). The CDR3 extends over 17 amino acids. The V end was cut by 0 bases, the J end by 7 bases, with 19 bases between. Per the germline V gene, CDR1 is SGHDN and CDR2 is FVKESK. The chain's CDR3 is CASSQDSGFPLRQPQHF. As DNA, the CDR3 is TGTGCCAGCAGCCAAGATTCAGGGTTTCCCCTTAGGCAGCCCCAGCATTTT. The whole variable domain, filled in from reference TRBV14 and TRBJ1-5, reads EAGVTQFPSHSVIEKGQTVTLRCDPISGHDNLYWYRRVMGKEIKFLLHFVKESKQDESGMPNNRFLAERTGGTYSTLKVQPAELEDSGVYFCASSQDSGFPLRQPQHFGDGTRLSIL.

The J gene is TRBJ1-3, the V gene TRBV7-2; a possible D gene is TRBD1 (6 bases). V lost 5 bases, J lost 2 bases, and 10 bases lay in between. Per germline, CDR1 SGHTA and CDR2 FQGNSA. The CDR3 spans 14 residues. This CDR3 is CASSRGVPGNTIYF. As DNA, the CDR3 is TGTGCCAGCAGCAGGGGGGTTCCTGGAAACACCATATATTTT.

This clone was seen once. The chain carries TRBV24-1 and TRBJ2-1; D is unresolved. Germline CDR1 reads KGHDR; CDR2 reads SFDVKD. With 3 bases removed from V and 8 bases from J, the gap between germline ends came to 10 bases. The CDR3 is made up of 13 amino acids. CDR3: CATSDALGYEQFF. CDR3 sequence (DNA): TGTGCCACCAGTGATGCACTGGGCTATGAGCAGTTCTTC.

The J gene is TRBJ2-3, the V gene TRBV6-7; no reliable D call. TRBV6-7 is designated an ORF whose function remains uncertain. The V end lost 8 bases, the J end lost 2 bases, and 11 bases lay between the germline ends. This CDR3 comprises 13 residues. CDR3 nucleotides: TGTGCCAGCGATTTGAAATCCACAGATACGCAGTATTTT. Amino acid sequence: CASDLKSTDTQYF.

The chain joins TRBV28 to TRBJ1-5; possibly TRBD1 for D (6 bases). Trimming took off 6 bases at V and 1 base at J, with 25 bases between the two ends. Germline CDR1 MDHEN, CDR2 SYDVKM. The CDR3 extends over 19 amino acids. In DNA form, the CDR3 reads TGTGCCAGCAGGTTCCCAATGGGGCAGGGGATTGTGAGCAATCAGCCCCAGCATTTT. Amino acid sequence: CASRFPMGQGIVSNQPQHF.

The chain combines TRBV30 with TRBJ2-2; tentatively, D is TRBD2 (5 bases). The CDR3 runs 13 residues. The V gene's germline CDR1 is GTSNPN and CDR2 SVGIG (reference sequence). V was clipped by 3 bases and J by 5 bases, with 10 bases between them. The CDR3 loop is CAWRSSGTGELFF. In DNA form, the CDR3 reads TGTGCCTGGAGGTCTTCGGGGACCGGGGAGCTGTTTTTT.

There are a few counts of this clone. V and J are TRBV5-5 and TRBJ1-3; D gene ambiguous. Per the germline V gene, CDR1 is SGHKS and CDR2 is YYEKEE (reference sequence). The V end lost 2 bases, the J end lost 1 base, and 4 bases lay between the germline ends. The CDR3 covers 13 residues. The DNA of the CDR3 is TGTGCCAGCAGCTTCCCTTCTGGAAACACCATATATTTT. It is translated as CASSFPSGNTIYF. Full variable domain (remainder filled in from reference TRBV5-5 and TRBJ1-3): DAGVTQSPTHLIKTRGQQVTLRCSPISGHKSVSWYQQVLGQGPQFIFQYYEKEERGRGNFPDRFSARQFPNYSSELNVNALLLGDSALYLCASSFPSGNTIYFGEGSWLTVV.

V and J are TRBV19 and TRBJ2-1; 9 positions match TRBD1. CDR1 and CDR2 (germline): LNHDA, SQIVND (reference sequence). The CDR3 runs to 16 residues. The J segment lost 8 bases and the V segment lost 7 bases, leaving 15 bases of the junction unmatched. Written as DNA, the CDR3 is TGTGCCAGTACCCCCTCCGGGACAGGGATCTTCCATGAGCAGTTCTTC. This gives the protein CASTPSGTGIFHEQFF.

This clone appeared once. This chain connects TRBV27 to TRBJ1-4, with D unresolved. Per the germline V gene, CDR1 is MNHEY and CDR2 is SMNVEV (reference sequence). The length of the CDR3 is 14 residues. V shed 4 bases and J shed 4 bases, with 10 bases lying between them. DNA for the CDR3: TGTGCCAGCAGTTCCCGTAGGTATAATGAAAAACTGTTTTTT. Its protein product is CASSSRRYNEKLFF.

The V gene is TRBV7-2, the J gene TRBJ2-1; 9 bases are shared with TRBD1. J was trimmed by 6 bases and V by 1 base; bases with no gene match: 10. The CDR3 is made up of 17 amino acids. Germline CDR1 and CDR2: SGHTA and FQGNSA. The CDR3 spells CASSLGVRDRAGNEQFF. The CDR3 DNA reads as TGTGCCAGCAGCTTAGGTGTCCGGGACAGGGCTGGCAATGAGCAGTTCTTC.

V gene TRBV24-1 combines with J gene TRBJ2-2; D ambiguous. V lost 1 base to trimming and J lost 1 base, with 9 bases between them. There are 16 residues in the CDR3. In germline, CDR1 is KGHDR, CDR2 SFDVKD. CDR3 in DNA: TGTGCCACCAGTGATTTTGGCCAGCGGAACACCGGGGAGCTGTTTTTT. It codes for CATSDFGQRNTGELFF.

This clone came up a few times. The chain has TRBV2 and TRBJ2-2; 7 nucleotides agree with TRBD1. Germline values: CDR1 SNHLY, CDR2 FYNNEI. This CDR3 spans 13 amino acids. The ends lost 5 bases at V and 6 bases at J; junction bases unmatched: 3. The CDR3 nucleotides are TGTGCCAGCAGTTACGGACAGGCCGGGGAGCTGTTTTTT. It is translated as CASSYGQAGELFF.

This chain's CDR3 is CASTAGTGKEQYF. The CDR3 DNA sequence: TGCGCCAGCACTGCCGGGACAGGGAAGGAGCAGTACTTC. The chain combines TRBV5-1 with TRBJ2-7, with 9 bases fitting TRBD1. The CDR3 is made up of 13 amino acids. V trimming: 6 bases; J trimming: 7 bases; junction bases outside the gene matches: 8. Germline V gives CDR1 SGHRS, CDR2 YFSETQ. The variable domain in full, with the rest retrieved from reference TRBV5-1 and TRBJ2-7, is KAGVTQTPRYLIKTRGQQVTLSCSPISGHRSVSWYQQTPGQGLQFLFEYFSETQRNKGNFPGRFSGRQFSNSRSEMNVSTLELGDSALYLCASTAGTGKEQYFGPGTRLTVT.

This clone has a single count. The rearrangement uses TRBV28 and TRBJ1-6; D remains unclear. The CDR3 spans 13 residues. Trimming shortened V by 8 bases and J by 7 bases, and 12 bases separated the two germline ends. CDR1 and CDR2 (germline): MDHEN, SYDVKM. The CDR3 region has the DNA TGTGCCAGCCGGTTGGGCGGGAATTCACCCCTCCACTTT. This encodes CASRLGGNSPLHF.

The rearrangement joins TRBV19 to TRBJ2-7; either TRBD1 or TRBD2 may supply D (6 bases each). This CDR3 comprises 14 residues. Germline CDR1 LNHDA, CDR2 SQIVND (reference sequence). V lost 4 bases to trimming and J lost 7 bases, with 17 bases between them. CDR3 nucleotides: TGTGCCAGTAGTACAGGGGCCTTGAGCGGGGAGCAGTACTTC. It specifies CASSTGALSGEQYF.

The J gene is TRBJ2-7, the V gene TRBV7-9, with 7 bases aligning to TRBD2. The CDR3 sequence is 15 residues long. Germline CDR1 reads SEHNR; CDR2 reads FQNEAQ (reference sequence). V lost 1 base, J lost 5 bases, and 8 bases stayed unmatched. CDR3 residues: CASSLVGRAGNEQYF. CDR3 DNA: TGTGCCAGCAGCTTAGTGGGGAGGGCCGGCAACGAGCAGTACTTC.

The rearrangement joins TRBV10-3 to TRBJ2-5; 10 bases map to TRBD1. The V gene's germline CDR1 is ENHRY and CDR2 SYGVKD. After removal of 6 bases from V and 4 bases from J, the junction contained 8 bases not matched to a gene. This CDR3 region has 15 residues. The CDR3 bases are TGTGCCATCAGCCGCGGGACAGGGGTTCTAGAGACCCAGTACTTC. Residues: CAISRGTGVLETQYF.

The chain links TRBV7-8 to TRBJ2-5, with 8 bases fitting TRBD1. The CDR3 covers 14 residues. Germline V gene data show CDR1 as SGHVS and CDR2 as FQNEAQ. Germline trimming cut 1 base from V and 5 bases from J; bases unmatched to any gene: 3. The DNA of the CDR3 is TGTGCCAGCAGCTTAGGGAACAGGGGGGAGACCCAGTACTTC. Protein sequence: CASSLGNRGETQYF.

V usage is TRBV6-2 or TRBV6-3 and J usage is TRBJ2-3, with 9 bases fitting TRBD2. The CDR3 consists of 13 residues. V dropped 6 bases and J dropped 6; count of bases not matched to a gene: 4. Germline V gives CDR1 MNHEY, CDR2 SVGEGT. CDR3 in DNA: TGTGCCAGCAGCGGGACTAGCTGGGATACGCAGTATTTT. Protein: CASSGTSWDTQYF.

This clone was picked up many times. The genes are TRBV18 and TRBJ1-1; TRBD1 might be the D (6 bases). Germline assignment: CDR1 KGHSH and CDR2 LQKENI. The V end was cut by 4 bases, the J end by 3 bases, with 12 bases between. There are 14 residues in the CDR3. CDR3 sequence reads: CASSLLQGDTEAFF. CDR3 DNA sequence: TGTGCCAGCTCACTTTTACAGGGAGACACTGAAGCTTTCTTT.

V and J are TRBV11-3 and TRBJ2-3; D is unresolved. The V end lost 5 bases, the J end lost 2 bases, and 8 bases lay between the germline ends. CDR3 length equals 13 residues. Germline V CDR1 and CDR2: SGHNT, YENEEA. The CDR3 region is CASSRTTTDTQYF. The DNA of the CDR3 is TGTGCCAGCAGCCGGACGACCACAGATACGCAGTATTTT.

CDR3 region: CASSPLGTAGTEAFF. In nucleotides, the CDR3 is TGTGCCAGCAGTCCCCTAGGGACGGCGGGGACTGAAGCTTTCTTT. The rearrangement uses TRBV28 and TRBJ1-1; perhaps TRBD1 as D (5 bases). V gave up 5 bases and J gave up 5 bases, with 18 bases separating them. This CDR3 region has 15 residues. Germline V gene lookup returns CDR1 MDHEN and CDR2 SYDVKM. The variable domain in full, completed from reference TRBV28 and TRBJ1-1, reads DVKVTQSSRYLVKRTGEKVFLECVQDMDHENMFWYRQDPGLGLRLIYFSYDVKMKEKGDIPEGYSVSREKKERFSLILESASTNQTSMYLCASSPLGTAGTEAFFGQGTRLTVV.

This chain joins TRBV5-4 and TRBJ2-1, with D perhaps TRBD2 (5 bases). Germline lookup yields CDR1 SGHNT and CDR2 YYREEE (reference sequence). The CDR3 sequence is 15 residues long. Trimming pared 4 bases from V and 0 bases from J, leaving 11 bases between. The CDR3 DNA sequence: TGTGCCAGCAGCGTAGCGTCTAGCTCCTACAATGAGCAGTTCTTC. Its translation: CASSVASSSYNEQFF.

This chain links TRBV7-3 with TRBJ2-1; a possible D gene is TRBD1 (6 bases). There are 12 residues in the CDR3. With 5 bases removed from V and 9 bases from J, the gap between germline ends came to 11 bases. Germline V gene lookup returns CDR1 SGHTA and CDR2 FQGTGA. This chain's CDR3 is CASSAQGGEQFF. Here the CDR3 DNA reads TGTGCCAGCAGCGCACAGGGCGGTGAGCAGTTCTTC.

CDR3 sequence reads: CASSRTRNQPQHF. CDR3 nucleotides: TGTGCCAGTAGTCGGACACGGAATCAGCCCCAGCATTTT. The chain has TRBV19 and TRBJ1-5; D might be TRBD1 (5 bases). The CDR3 length is 13 residues. V was clipped by 5 bases and J by 4 bases, with 9 bases between them. Germline CDR1 reads LNHDA; CDR2 reads SQIVND (reference sequence).

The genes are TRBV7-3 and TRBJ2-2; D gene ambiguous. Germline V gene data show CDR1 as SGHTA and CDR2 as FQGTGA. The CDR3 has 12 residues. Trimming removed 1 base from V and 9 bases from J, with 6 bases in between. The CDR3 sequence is CASSLNGWELFF. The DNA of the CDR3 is TGTGCCAGCAGCTTAAATGGTTGGGAGCTGTTTTTT. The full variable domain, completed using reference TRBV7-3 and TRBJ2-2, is GAGVSQTPSNKVTEKGKYVELRCDPISGHTALYWYRQSLGQGPEFLIYFQGTGAADDSGLPNDRFFAVRPEGSVSTLKIQRTERGDSAVYLCASSLNGWELFFGEGSRLTVL.

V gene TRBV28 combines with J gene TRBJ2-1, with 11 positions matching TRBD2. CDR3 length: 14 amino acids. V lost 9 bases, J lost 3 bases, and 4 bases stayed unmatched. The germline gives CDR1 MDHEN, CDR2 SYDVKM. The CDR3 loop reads CASHGTSGYNEQFF. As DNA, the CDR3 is TGTGCCAGTCACGGGACTAGCGGCTACAATGAGCAGTTCTTC.

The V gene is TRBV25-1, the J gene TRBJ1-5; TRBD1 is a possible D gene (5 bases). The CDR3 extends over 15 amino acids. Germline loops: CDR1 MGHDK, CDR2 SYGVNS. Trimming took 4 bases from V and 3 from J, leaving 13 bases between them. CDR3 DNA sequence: TGTGCCAGCAGTGCTCATGGGGGTATCAATCAGCCCCAGCATTTT. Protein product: CASSAHGGINQPQHF.

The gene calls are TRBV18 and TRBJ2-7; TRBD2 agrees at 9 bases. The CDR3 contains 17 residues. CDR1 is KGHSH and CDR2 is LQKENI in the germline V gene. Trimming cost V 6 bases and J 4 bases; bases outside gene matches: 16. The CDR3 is CASSFAGGPTKGYEQYF. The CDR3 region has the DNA TGTGCCAGCTCTTTCGCGGGAGGGCCGACAAAAGGTTACGAGCAGTACTTC.

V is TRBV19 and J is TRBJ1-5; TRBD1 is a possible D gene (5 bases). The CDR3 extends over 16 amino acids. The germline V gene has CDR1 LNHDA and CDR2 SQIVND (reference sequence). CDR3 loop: CATSMREAGWRQPQHF. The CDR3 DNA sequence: TGTGCTACCAGTATGAGGGAGGCAGGGTGGCGACAGCCCCAGCATTTT.